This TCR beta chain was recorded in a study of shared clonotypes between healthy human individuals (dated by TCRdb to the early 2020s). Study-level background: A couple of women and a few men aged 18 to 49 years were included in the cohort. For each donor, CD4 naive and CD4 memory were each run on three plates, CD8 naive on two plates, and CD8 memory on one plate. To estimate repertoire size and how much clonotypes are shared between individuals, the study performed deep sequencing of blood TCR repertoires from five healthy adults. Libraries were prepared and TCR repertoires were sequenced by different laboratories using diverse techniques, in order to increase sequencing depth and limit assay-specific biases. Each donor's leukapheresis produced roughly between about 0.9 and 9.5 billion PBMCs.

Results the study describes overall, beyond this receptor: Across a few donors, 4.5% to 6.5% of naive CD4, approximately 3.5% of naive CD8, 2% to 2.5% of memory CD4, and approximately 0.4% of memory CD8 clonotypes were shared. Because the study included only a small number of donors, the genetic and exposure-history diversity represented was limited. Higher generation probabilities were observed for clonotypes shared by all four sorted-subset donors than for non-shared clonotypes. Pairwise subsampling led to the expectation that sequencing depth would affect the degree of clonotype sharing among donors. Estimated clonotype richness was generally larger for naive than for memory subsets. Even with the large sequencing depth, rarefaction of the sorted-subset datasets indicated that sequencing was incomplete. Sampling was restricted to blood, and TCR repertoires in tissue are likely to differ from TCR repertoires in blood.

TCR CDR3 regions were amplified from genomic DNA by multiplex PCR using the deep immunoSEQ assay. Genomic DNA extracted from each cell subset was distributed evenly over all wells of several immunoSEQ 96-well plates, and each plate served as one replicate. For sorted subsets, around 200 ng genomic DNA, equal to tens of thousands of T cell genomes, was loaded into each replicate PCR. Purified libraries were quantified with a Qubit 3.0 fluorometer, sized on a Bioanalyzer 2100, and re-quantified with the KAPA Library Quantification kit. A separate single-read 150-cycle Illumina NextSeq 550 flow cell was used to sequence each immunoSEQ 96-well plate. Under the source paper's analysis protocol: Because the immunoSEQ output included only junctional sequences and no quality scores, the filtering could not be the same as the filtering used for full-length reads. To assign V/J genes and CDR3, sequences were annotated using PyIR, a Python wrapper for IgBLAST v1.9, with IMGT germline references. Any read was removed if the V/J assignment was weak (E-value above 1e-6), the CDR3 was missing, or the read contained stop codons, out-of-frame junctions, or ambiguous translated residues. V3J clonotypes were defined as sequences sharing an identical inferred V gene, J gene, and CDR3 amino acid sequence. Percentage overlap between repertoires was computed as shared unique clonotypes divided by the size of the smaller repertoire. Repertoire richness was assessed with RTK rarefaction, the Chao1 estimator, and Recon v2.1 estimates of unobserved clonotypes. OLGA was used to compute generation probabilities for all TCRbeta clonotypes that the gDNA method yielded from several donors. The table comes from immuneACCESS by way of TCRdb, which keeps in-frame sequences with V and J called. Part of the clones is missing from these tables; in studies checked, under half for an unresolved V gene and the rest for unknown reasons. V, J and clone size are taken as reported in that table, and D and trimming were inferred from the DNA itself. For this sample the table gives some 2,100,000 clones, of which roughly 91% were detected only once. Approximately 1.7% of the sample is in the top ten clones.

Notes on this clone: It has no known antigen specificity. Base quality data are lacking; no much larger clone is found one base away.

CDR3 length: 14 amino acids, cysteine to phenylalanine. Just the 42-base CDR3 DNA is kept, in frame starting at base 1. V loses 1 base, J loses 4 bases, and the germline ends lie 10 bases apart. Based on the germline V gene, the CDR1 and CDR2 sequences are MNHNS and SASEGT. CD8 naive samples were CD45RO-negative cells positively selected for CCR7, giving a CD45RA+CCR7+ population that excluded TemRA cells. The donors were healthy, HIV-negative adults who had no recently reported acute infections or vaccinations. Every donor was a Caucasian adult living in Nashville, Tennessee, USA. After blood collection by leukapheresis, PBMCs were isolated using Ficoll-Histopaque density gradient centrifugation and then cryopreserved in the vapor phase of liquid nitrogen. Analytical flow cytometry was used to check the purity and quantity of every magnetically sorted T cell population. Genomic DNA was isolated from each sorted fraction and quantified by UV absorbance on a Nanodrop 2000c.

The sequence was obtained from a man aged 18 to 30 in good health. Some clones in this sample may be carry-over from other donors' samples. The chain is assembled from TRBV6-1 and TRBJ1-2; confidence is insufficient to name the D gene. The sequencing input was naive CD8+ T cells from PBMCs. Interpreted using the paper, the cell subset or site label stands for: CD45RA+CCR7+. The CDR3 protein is CASSEGFLLYGYTF. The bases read TGTGCCAGCAGTGAAGGTTTCCTACTCTATGGCTACACCTTC.